The rows below give T cell receptor beta chains drawn from one sample of a study of blood T cell repertoires in COVID-19. The assay was immunoSEQ multiplex PCR, and TCRdb's table has in-frame clones only and misses some. In the table there are about 210,000 clones, roughly 86% of which are singletons. The sequenced sample was peripheral blood. The receptors shown here come from a middle-aged woman with acute or convalescent COVID-19. The CDR3 runs from the conserved cysteine through the conserved F or W. Fields, in order: V gene, clone size, J gene, D gene, CDR3 DNA, CDR3 protein. A D gene is named only where the DNA matches it firmly. Clone size, where shown, is once, few, many, or a class for clones that have expanded.

TRBV28	few	TRBJ2-7	TRBD1	TGTGCCAGCAGCTCGGGACAGGGCTACTCCTACGAGCAGTACTTC	CASSSGQGYSYEQYF
TRBV5-6	.	TRBJ1-1	.	TGTGCCAGCAGTCAGATGAACACTGAAGCTTTCTTT	CASSQMNTEAFF
TRBV19	.	TRBJ2-1	.	TGTGCCAGTAGTTTGGGACTCTACAATGAGCAGTTCTTC	CASSLGLYNEQFF
TRBV19	.	TRBJ1-2	TRBD1	TGTGCCAGTAGTATAGGTACAGGGACAGTGTCCTATGGCTACACCTTC	CASSIGTGTVSYGYTF
TRBV19	.	TRBJ2-1	.	TGTGCCAGTAGTAAACTCCGGGACTCCGCCTACAATGAGCAGTTCTTC	CASSKLRDSAYNEQFF
TRBV7-9	.	TRBJ2-4	TRBD1	TGTGCCAGCAGCTCGACAGGGAGCAAAAACATTCAGTACTTC	CASSSTGSKNIQYF
TRBV19	few	TRBJ2-3	TRBD2	TGTGCCAGTAGTATGGGGCGGGAGGGGAAAGATACGCAGTATTTT	CASSMGREGKDTQYF
TRBV4-3	.	TRBJ2-3	.	TGCGCCACCCGAGATACTAGCACAGATACGCAGTATTTT	CATRDTSTDTQYF
TRBV30	.	TRBJ2-1	TRBD2	TGTGCCTGGGAGCCGGGACTAGGGCTAGATGAGCAGTTCTTC	CAWEPGLGLDEQFF
TRBV25-1	few	TRBJ1-2	.	TGTGCCAGCAGTTCCCGCGGAGCTAACTATGGCTACACCTTC	CASSSRGANYGYTF
TRBV24-1	once	TRBJ2-7	.	TGTGCCACCAGTGATGGCAGGTCCTACGAGCAGTACTTC	CATSDGRSYEQYF
TRBV14	.	TRBJ2-1	.	TGTGCCAGCAGCCAAGTTGGCATCAGGGTGAGGCAGTTCTTC	CASSQVGIRVRQFF
TRBV30	.	TRBJ1-1	.	TGTGCCTGGAGTGTTTTGGGGCGGAGCAATGAAGCTTTCTTT	CAWSVLGRSNEAFF
TRBV27	.	TRBJ2-7	.	TGTGCCAGCAGTCCAACTGATAAATACGAGCAGTACTTC	CASSPTDKYEQYF
TRBV4-3	.	TRBJ2-1	.	TGCGCCAGCAGCCAAAATGCGAGAGGAGCCTACAATGAGCAGTTCTTC	CASSQNARGAYNEQFF
TRBV15	.	TRBJ2-5	TRBD2	TGTGCCACCAGCAGAGCGGTGCGGGAGGGGACCCAGTACTTC	CATSRAVREGTQYF
TRBV2	.	TRBJ2-1	TRBD2	TGTGCCAGCAGAGCGGGGGGCAATAATGAGCAGTTCTTC	CASRAGGNNEQFF
TRBV6-4	few	TRBJ2-2	.	TGTGCCAGCAGTGACTCGAACAGGGCCGGGGAGCTGTTTTTT	CASSDSNRAGELFF
TRBV10-3	.	TRBJ2-7	.	TGTGCCGCAGGTAGCTACGAGCAGTACTTC	CAAGSYEQYF
TRBV11-2	.	TRBJ1-2	.	TGTGCCAGCAGCTTAAGGCAGGCGTATGGCTACACCTTC	CASSLRQAYGYTF
TRBV24-1	once	TRBJ2-1	TRBD2	TGTGCCACCAGTGTCGGACTAGCGGTCCATGAGCAGTTCTTC	CATSVGLAVHEQFF
TRBV28	.	TRBJ2-7	TRBD1	TGTGCCAGTACTGCCGGGACAGGGTACTACGAGCAGTACTTC	CASTAGTGYYEQYF
TRBV30	.	TRBJ2-2	.	TGTGCCTGGAAAGCTCGCGGAGGAGCCAACACCGGGGAGCTGTTTTTT	CAWKARGGANTGELFF